A selection of T cell receptor beta chains follows, all from one sample in a study of PD-L1 blockade in urothelial cancer. Profiling relied on immunoSEQ multiplex PCR, and the TCRdb table lists in-frame clones only, not all of them. Of about 51,000 clones detected, 88% appear once; the ten largest clones hold 2% to 3%. This specimen consisted of PBMCs, obtained around atezolizumab (anti-PD-L1) treatment. The source of these receptors is a man aged 55 to 70 with urothelial cancer. CDR3s include the opening cysteine and the closing phenylalanine or tryptophan. D genes are given only for firm matches. Clone size is not always given. Where it is, it says once, few, many or a class for expanded clones.

D	V	J	size	DNA	CDR3
.	TRBV11-2	TRBJ2-1	.	TGTGCCAGCAGCTTACAGACCTACAATGAGCAGTTCTTC	CASSLQTYNEQFF
.	TRBV7-2	TRBJ1-3	.	TGTGCCAGCAGCTTAGCGCGCTCCTCTGGAAACACCATATATTTT	CASSLARSSGNTIYF
.	TRBV4-2	TRBJ1-6	.	TGTGCCAGCAGCCAATCCTACAGGGAGTATAATTCACCCCTCCACTTT	CASSQSYREYNSPLHF
.	TRBV23-1	TRBJ1-4	.	TGCGCCAGCAGTTCTCAAGCGGGGGCGGGTAATGAAAAACTGTTTTTT	CASSSQAGAGNEKLFF
TRBD1	TRBV4-2	TRBJ2-7	.	TGTGCCAGCAGCCAAGACCCAGACAGGGCTAAGGAGCAGTACTTC	CASSQDPDRAKEQYF
.	TRBV28	TRBJ1-2	.	TGTGCCAGCAGTGCAGGGCCAGGCTACACCTTC	CASSAGPGYTF
TRBD1	TRBV6-5	TRBJ1-5	few	TGTGCCAGCAGTCCTGACAGGGGCCGGAATCAGCCCCAGCATTTT	CASSPDRGRNQPQHF
.	TRBV19	TRBJ2-7	.	TGTGCCAGTAGCGGGTCGCGGGCGGGGACCTACGAGCAGTACTTC	CASSGSRAGTYEQYF
.	TRBV4-3	TRBJ1-2	.	TGCGCCAGCAGCCAAGATTACGACAGTAACTATGGCTACACCTTC	CASSQDYDSNYGYTF
.	TRBV7-9	TRBJ1-2	.	TGTGCCAGCAGCTATCTTGAGGACAGCGAAAACTATGGCTACACCTTC	CASSYLEDSENYGYTF
.	TRBV11-3	TRBJ2-1	.	TGTGCCAGCAGCTTAGCGGGGGACAATGAGCAGTTCTTC	CASSLAGDNEQFF
.	TRBV5-4	TRBJ1-5	.	TGTGCCAGCAGCCCAGACAGGAGCCAATTCCTTAGCAATCAGCCCCAGCATTTT	CASSPDRSQFLSNQPQHF
.	TRBV6-1	TRBJ2-3	few	TGTGCCAGCAGTGAAGCCAGGCCAAGCACAGATACGCAGTATTTT	CASSEARPSTDTQYF
TRBD2	TRBV5-1	TRBJ2-1	.	TGCGCCAGCAGCTCCTCTAGCGGGGGGGGCTGGGATGAGCAGTTCTTC	CASSSSSGGGWDEQFF
TRBD1	TRBV5-6	TRBJ1-4	few	TGTGCCAGCAGCTTGGCTTTAACCGGCAGGGGGAATGAAAAACTGTTTTTT	CASSLALTGRGNEKLFF
TRBD1	TRBV5-4	TRBJ2-6	.	TGTGCCAGCAGCTTGGTGGGACAGGGGTTTACCAACGTCCTGACTTTC	CASSLVGQGFTNVLTF
.	TRBV6-5	TRBJ1-2	.	TGTGCCAGCGCCACAGGTTTGGGCGGCTACACCTTC	CASATGLGGYTF
TRBD1	TRBV5-1	TRBJ2-5	once	TGCGCCAGCAGCTTGGACCCAGGGGGACAAGAGACCCAGTACTTC	CASSLDPGGQETQYF
.	TRBV7-8	TRBJ2-5	.	TGTGCCAGCAGCTTCCTTTGGACCCAGTACTTC	CASSFLWTQYF
.	TRBV6-5	TRBJ1-1	.	TGTGCCAGCAGTTACTCAGGGAGGGTTAACACTGAAGCTTTCTTT	CASSYSGRVNTEAFF
.	TRBV27	TRBJ2-2	once	TGTGCCAGCAGTAGGGGAGGAATTGTCACCGGGGAGCTGTTTTTT	CASSRGGIVTGELFF
.	TRBV6-1	TRBJ1-2	.	TGTGCCAGCAGTGAAGCGTCAGGGAACTATGGCTACACCTTC	CASSEASGNYGYTF
TRBD2	TRBV2	TRBJ2-7	.	TGTGCCAGCAGACGAGACCGGGAGGGGACCTACGAGCAGTACTTC	CASRRDREGTYEQYF
.	TRBV5-4	TRBJ2-3	.	TGTGCCAGCAGCCCGAGTGGCGGGGGCACAGATACGCAGTATTTT	CASSPSGGGTDTQYF
TRBD1	TRBV5-4	TRBJ1-1	.	TGTGCCAGCAGCTCTCGACAGGGGGGTATTAGGGACACTGAAGCTTTCTTT	CASSSRQGGIRDTEAFF
TRBD1	TRBV28	TRBJ1-4	.	TGTGCCAGCAGTTTAGAGGGGGCCGCAACTAATGAAAAACTGTTTTTT	CASSLEGAATNEKLFF
.	TRBV11-3	TRBJ2-7	.	TGTGCCAGCAGTCAGGGGAGTCTGGACGAGCAGTACTTC	CASSQGSLDEQYF
.	TRBV7-9	TRBJ1-3	.	TGTGCCAGCAGCTCAAAGACAGGTTGGGACACCATATATTTT	CASSSKTGWDTIYF
TRBD1	TRBV4-1	TRBJ2-2	few	TGCGCCAGCAGCCAGGTGACAGGGAGAACCGGGGAGCTGTTTTTT	CASSQVTGRTGELFF
TRBD2	TRBV19	TRBJ2-3	.	TGTGCCAGTAGTAACGGGGGACTAGCTTGGTTTACGCAGTATTTT	CASSNGGLAWFTQYF
.	TRBV27	TRBJ1-5	.	TGTGCCAGCAGTTCCTCTGGCAGGGGCGAGGGTAGGGCCCAGCATTTT	CASSSSGRGEGRAQHF
.	TRBV5-6	TRBJ2-2	.	TGTGCCAGCAGCTTGCTTGGGGGGAGTACGAACACCGGGGAGCTGTTTTTT	CASSLLGGSTNTGELFF
TRBD2	TRBV5-1	TRBJ2-3	.	TGCGCCAGCAGCTTGGCGGGGGGGGCTAGCACAGATACGCAGTATTTT	CASSLAGGASTDTQYF
TRBD2	TRBV9	TRBJ2-3	.	TGTGCCAGCAGACCTACTAGCGGGAGAGGTTATACGCAGTATTTT	CASRPTSGRGYTQYF
TRBD1	TRBV14	TRBJ2-5	.	TGTGCCAGCAGCCAAGGCGGGACAGGGATACCCCGTCAAGAGACCCAGTACTTC	CASSQGGTGIPRQETQYF
.	TRBV7-9	TRBJ1-3	.	TGTGCCAGCAGCGGAACAGGGTACGGAAACACCATATATTTT	CASSGTGYGNTIYF
TRBD2	TRBV4-3	TRBJ2-2	once	TGCGCCAGCAGTCGACAGGGACTAGCGGGAGGTCCGGGCGGGGAGCTGTTTTTT	CASSRQGLAGGPGGELFF
.	TRBV7-6	TRBJ2-5	.	TGTGCCAGCAGCTTAGGGGCCAGCCAAGAGACCCAGTACTTC	CASSLGASQETQYF
.	TRBV12-2	TRBJ2-7	.	TGTGCAAGTCGCCCCCATTGGGGGACTCTGCTGTCTTACGAGCAGTACTTC	CASRPHWGTLLSYEQYF
.	TRBV2	TRBJ1-5	.	TGTGCCAGCAGCACAGGTTTAGGCAATCAGCCCCAGCATTTT	CASSTGLGNQPQHF
TRBD2	TRBV28	TRBJ2-3	.	TGTGCCAGCCAGACTAGCGGGCAGACGCAGTATTTT	CASQTSGQTQYF
TRBD2	TRBV18	TRBJ2-3	.	TGTGCCAGCTCACCGGATTTTTTGGCGGGAGGGTACACAGATACGCAGTATTTT	CASSPDFLAGGYTDTQYF
TRBD1	TRBV7-6	TRBJ2-7	once	TGTGCCAGCAGCTTAGGGGCCGGGACAGGGGGCGAGCAGTACTTC	CASSLGAGTGGEQYF
TRBD2	TRBV4-3	TRBJ2-7	.	TGCGCCAGCAGCCAGGGACTAGCGGCAAACACACAGGCCTACGAGCAGTACTTC	CASSQGLAANTQAYEQYF
.	TRBV4-1	TRBJ1-1	.	TGCGCCGGCGGGACCTTGGGCGGTGAAGCTTTCTTT	CAGGTLGGEAFF
TRBD1	TRBV4-3	TRBJ1-4	.	TGCGCCAGCAGCCAAGAGGGGACAGCAAATGAAAAACTGTTTTTT	CASSQEGTANEKLFF
.	TRBV7-7	TRBJ2-1	.	TGTGCCAGCAGCTTAGAGCTAGGCCATGAGCAGTTCTTC	CASSLELGHEQFF
.	TRBV6-5	TRBJ1-1	.	TGTGCCAGCAGTAGAACAGCACACAACACTGAAGCTTTCTTT	CASSRTAHNTEAFF
.	TRBV5-4	TRBJ2-5	.	TGTGCCAGCAGCCCGGACACCAACCAAGAGACCCAGTACTTC	CASSPDTNQETQYF
.	TRBV5-1	TRBJ1-2	.	TGCGCCAGCAGCTCAGACAGCGGGAACTATGGCTACACCTTC	CASSSDSGNYGYTF
TRBD1	TRBV19	TRBJ1-2	.	TGTGCCAGTAGTATTTTGGGACAGGGTCCCTATGGCTACACCTTC	CASSILGQGPYGYTF
.	TRBV19	TRBJ2-3	.	TGTGCCAGTAGTATAGCGGGTGGTGATACGCAGTATTTT	CASSIAGGDTQYF
.	TRBV5-4	TRBJ2-7	.	TGTGCCAGCAGCTTGGGGGGACTGAGCGGGTACGAGCAGTACTTC	CASSLGGLSGYEQYF
.	TRBV29-1	TRBJ1-5	.	TGCAGCGTTCAGGAGGATAGCAATCAGCCCCAGCATTTT	CSVQEDSNQPQHF
.	TRBV5-1	TRBJ1-2	.	TGCGCCAGCAGCTTGAGCCAGGGTGCGGAAGGCTACACCTTC	CASSLSQGAEGYTF
.	TRBV19	TRBJ2-3	.	TGTGCCAGTAGTCCGGGGGGCTTTAGCACAGATACGCAGTATTTT	CASSPGGFSTDTQYF
TRBD2	TRBV28	TRBJ2-2	.	TGTGCCAGCATGAGCGGGGGCAACACCGGGGAGCTGTTTTTT	CASMSGGNTGELFF